The following is a T cell receptor (beta chain) sequence with its context. The data belong to a study of blood T cell repertoires in COVID-19. Overall study context: COVID-19 samples, acute and convalescent, were from the United States, Italy and Spain. From T cells, B-cell-depleted T cells, or PBMCs came the material, which was cDNA or gDNA.

Germline CDR1 reads KGHDR; CDR2 reads SFDVKD. V was pared by 4 bases and J by 5 bases, with 13 bases between. This CDR3 spans 14 amino acids. In the original processing: Nucleated cell counts were estimated from reference gene primer amplification. TCRdb's table, derived via immunoSEQ multiplex PCR, lists solely in-frame clones and lacks some. The V and J calls and clone size come from that table; D and trimming were worked out from the DNA. The table has some 150,000 clones, 70% to 90% seen once; the top ten hold more than 0.85%. The chain carries TRBV24-1 and TRBJ1-1, with D possibly being TRBD1 (6 bases). Sequences were obtained from peripheral blood. The receptor was derived from a man in his forties with acute or convalescent COVID-19. The CDR3 spells CATSDPGRGTEAFF. The CDR3 DNA follows: TGTGCCACCAGTGACCCCGGGAGGGGGACTGAAGCTTTCTTT.